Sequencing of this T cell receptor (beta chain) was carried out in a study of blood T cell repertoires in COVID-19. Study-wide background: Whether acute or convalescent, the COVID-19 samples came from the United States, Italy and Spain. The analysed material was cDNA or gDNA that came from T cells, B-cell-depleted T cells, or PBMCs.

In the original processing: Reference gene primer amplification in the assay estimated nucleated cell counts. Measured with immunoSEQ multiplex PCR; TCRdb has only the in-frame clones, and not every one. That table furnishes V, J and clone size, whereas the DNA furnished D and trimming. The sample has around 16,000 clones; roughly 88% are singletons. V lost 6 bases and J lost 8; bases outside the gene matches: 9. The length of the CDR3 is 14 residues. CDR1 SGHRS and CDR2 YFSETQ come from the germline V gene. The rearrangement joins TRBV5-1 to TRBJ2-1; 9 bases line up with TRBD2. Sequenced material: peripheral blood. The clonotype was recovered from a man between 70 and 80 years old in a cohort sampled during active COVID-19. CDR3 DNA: TGCGCCAGCACCCAGACTAGCGGAGCGGATGAGCAGTTCTTC. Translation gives CASTQTSGADEQFF.